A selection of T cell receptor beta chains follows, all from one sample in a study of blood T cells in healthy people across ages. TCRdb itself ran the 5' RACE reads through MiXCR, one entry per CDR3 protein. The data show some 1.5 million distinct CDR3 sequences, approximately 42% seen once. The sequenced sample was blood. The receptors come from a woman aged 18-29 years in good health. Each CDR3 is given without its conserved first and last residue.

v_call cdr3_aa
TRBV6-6 ASAVRRQYSGNTIY
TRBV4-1 ASSQSQGCEQY
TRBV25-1 ASSYTGTSGYQETQY
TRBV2 ASTEAGFYNEQF
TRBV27 ASSEGATFYEQY
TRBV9 ASSADSGAYNVQF
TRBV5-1 ASSLERGAGEKLF
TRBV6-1 ASKERGLGETQY
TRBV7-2 ASADNLGGRTQY
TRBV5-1 ASSSLQDYEQY
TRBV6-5 ASSPDREMEPQH
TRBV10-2 ASSVGLARTYEQY
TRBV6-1 ASSDAWTTEAF
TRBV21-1 ASSKSKAERWETQY
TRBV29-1 SVGSGGNEQF
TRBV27 ASSVVGENSPLH
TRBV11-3 ASSNEGYNEQF
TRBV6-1 ASGDTLTYEQY
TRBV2 ASRNTRGTRGETQY
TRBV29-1 SVKGPDQETQY
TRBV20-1 SARGRGGQDTQY
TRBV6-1 ASSDRVKSSYEQY
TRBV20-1 SAGDIITEAF
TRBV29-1 SVDGAGGLNTEAF
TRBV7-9 ASSNGQGLSNQPQH
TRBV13 ASSFPGQESTDTQY
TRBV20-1 SAPRGWPNTEAF
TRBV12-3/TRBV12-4 ASSSAAGGLSYNEQY
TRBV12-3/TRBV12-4 ASSHSAYEQY
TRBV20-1 SANGRPGNIGEQY
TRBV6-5 ASSPFQPASNQPQH
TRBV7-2 AIRTQPNTEAF
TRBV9 ASSVEGLYNEQF
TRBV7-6 ASSSTRDTQY
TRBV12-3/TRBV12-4 ASSSRRQGDETQY
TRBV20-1 SARVGQGDYGYT
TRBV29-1 SVRTGANYGYT
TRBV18 ASSPFGTSGAYNEQY
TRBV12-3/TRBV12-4 ASSRSGGIRLNEQF
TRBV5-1 ASSRSGTSGSNEQY
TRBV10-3 AISRGGGGDTQY
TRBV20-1 SAREWAVGYT
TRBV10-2 ASSPGQVKLYEQY
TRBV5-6 ASSFGGGNSYNEQF
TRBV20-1 SARVPGSNKQY
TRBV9 ASSAVTGVNTGELF
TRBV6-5 ASSSLATGSTEAF